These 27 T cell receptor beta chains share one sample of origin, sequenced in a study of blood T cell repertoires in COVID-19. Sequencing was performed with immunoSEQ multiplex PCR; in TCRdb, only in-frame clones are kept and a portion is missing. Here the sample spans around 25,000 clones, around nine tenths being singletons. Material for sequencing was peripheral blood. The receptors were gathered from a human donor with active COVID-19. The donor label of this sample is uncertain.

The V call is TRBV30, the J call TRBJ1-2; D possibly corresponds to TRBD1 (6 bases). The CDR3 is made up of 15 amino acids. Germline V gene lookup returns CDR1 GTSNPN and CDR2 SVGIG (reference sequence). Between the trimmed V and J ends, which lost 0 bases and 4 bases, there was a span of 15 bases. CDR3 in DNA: TGTGCCTGGAGTGTGGGGGCAGGGGAAGTCTATGGCTACACCTTC. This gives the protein CAWSVGAGEVYGYTF.

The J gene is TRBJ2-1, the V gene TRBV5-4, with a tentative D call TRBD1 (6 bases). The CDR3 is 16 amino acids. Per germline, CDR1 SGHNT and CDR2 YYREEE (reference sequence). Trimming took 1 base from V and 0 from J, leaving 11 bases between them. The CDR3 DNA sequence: TGTGCCAGCAGCTTGTGGGGCAGGGGCTCCTACAATGAGCAGTTCTTC. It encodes CASSLWGRGSYNEQFF.

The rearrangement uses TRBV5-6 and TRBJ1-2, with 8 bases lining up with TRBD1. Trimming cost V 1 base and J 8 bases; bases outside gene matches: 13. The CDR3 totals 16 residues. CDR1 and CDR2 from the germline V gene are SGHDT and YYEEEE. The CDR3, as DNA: TGTGCCAGCAGCTTGAACGGGGGCAGGGGGCGGCAAGGCTACACCTTC. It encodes CASSLNGGRGRQGYTF.

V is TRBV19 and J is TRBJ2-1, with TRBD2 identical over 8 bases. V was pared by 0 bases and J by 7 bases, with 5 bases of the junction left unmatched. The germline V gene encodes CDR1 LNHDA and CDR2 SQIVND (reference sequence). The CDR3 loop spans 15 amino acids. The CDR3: CASSIDREGGNEQFF. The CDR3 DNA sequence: TGTGCCAGTAGTATAGATCGGGAGGGCGGGAATGAGCAGTTCTTC.

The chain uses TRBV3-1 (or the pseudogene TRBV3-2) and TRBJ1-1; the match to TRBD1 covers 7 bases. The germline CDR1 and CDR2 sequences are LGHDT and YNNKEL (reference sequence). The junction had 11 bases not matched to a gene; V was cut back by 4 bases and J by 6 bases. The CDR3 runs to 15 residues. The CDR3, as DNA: TGTGCCAGCAGCCGCCTTAGGGGGCAAGGCCCTGAAGCTTTCTTT. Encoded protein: CASSRLRGQGPEAFF.

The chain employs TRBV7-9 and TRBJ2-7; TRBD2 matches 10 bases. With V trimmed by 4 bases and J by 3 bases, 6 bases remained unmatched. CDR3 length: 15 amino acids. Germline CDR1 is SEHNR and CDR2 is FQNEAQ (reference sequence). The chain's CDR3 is CASSSGTSEYYEQYF. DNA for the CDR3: TGTGCCAGCAGCTCCGGGACTAGCGAATACTACGAGCAGTACTTC.

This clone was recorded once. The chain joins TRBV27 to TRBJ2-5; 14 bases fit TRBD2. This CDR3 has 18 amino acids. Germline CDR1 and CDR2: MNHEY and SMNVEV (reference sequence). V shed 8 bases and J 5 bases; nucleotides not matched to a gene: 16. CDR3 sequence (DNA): TGTGCCAGCTCAAGAGGACAGAGAGGACTAGCGGGAGGTGAGACCCAGTACTTC. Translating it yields CASSRGQRGLAGGETQYF.

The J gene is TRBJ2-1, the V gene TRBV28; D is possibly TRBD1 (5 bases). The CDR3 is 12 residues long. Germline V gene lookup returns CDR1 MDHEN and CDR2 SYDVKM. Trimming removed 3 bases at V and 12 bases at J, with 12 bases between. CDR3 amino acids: CASSFKGLGQFF. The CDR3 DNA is TGTGCCAGCAGTTTTAAGGGGCTTGGGCAGTTCTTC.

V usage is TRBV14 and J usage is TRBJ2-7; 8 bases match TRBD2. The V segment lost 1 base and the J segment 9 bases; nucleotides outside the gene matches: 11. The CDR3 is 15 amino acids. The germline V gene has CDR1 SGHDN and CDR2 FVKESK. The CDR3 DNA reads TGTGCCAGCAGCCAAGCAGCTAGCGGGCGTACGGGGCAGTACTTC. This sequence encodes CASSQAASGRTGQYF.

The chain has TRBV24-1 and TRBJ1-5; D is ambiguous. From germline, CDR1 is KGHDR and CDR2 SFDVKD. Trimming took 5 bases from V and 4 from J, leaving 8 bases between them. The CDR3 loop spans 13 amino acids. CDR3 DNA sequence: TGTGCCACCAGTGGAGGCCGGAATCAGCCCCAGCATTTT. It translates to CATSGGRNQPQHF.

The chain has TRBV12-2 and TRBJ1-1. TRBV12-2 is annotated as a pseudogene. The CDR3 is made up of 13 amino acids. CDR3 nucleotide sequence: TGTGCAAGTTGCCCCATCGGGTTCACTGAAGCTTTCTTT. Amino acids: CASCPIGFTEAFF.

The CDR3 nucleotides are TGTGCCAGCAGCTCGGGACAGACCGGGGAGCTGTTTTTT. This gives the protein CASSSGQTGELFF. This chain links TRBV5-4 with TRBJ2-2; 7 nucleotides match TRBD1. Germline values: CDR1 SGHNT, CDR2 YYREEE (reference sequence). This CDR3 has 13 residues. J gave up 5 bases and V 3 bases, and 1 base lay outside the gene matches.

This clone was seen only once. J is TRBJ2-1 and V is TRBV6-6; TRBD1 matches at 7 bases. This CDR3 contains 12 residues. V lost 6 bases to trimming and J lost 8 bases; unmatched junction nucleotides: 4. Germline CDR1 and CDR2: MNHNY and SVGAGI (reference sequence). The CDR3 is CASSSTGDEQFF. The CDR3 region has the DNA TGTGCCAGCAGCTCCACAGGGGATGAGCAGTTCTTC.

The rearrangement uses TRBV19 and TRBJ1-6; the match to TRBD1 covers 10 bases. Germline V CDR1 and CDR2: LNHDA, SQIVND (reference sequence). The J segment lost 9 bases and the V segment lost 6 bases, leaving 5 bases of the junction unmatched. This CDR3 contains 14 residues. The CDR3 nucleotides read TGTGCCAGTAGCCCTCGGGACAGGGGTTCACCCCTCCACTTT. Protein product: CASSPRDRGSPLHF.

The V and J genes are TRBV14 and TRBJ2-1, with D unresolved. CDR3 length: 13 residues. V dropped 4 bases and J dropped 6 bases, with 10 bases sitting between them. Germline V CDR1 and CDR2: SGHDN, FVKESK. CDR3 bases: TGTGCCAGCAGCCCGGAGTCTGGCAATGAGCAGTTCTTC. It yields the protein CASSPESGNEQFF.

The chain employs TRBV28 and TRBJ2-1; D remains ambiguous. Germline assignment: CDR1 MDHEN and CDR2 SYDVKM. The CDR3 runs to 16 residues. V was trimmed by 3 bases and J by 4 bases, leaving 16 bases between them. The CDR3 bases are TGTGCCAGCAGTTTGCGGCGGCTCTCACCTTACAATGAGCAGTTCTTC. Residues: CASSLRRLSPYNEQFF.

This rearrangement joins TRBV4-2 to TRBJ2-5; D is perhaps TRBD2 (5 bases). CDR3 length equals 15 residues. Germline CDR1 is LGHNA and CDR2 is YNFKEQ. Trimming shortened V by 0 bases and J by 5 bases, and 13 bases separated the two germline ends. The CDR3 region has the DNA TGTGCCAGCAGCCAAGACCAGCCTACTAGGGAGACCCAGTACTTC. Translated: CASSQDQPTRETQYF.

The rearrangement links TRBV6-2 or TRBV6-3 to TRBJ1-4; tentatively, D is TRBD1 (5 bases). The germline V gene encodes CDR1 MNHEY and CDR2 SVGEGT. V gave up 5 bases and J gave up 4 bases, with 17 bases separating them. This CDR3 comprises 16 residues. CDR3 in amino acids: CASSSPAGPHNEKLFF. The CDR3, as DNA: TGTGCCAGCAGTAGCCCGGCGGGGCCCCATAATGAAAAACTGTTTTTT.

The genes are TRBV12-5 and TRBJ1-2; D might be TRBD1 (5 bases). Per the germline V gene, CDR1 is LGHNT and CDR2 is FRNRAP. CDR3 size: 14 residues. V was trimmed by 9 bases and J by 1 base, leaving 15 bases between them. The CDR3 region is CASRNTDSNYGYTF. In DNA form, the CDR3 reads TGTGCTAGCCGGAATACTGACAGTAACTATGGCTACACCTTC.

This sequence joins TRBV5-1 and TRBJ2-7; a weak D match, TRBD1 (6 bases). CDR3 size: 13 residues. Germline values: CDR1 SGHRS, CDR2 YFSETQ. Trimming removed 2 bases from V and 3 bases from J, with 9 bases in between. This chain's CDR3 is CASSLQGSYEQYF. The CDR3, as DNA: TGCGCCAGCAGCTTACAGGGTAGCTACGAGCAGTACTTC.

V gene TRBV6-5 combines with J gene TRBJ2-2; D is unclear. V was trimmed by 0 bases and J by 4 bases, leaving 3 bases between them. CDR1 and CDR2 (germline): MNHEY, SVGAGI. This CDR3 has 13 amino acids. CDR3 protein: CASSYSSTGELFF. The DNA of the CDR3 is TGTGCCAGCAGTTACTCGAGCACCGGGGAGCTGTTTTTT.

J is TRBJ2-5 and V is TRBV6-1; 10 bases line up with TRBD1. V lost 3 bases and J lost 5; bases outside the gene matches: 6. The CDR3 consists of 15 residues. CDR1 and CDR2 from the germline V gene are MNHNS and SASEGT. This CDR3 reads CASSEGGQGVETQYF. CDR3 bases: TGTGCCAGCAGTGAGGGTGGACAGGGGGTTGAGACCCAGTACTTC.

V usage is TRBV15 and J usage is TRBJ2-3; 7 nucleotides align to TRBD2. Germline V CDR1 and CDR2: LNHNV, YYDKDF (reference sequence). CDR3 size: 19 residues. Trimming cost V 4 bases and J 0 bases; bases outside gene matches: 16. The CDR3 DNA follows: TGTGCCACCAGCATATGTCGGGGGAGGGCCACGAGGAGCACAGATACGCAGTATTTT. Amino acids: CATSICRGRATRSTDTQYF.

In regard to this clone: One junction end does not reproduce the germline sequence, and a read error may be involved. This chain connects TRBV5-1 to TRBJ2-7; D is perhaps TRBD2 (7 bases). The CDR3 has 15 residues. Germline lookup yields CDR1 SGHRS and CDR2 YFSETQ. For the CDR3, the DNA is TGCGTCAGCAGCTTGGTGTCCGGCGGGGGCAGCGAGCAGTACTTC. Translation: CVSSLVSGGGSEQYF.

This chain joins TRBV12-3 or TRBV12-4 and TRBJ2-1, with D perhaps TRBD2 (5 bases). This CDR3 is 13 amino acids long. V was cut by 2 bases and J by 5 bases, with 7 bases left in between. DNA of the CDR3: TGTGCCAGCAGTTTAAAGCGGAACAATGAGCAGTTCTTC. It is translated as CASSLKRNNEQFF.

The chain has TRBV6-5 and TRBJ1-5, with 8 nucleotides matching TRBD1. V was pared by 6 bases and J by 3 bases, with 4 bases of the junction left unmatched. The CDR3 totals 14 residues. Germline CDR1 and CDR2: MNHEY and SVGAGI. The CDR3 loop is CASRRTGNNQPQHF. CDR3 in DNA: TGTGCCAGCAGAAGGACAGGGAACAATCAGCCCCAGCATTTT.

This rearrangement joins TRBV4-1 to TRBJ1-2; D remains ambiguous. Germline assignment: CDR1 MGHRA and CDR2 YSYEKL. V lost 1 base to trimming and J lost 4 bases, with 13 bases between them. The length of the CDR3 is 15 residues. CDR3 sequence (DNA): TGCGCCAGCAGCCAAGGGGTGAGGCCCGTCTATGGCTACACCTTC. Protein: CASSQGVRPVYGYTF.